This is a list of T cell receptor beta chains from one sample in a study of blood T cells in healthy people across ages. Each CDR3 protein gets one entry after TCRdb re-called the 5' RACE reads with MiXCR. This sample has 1,800,000 or so distinct CDR3 sequences; roughly two fifths occur once, and the top ten carry 23%. Sequencing used blood. The receptors were gathered from a human donor in good health. Both conserved end residues are part of each CDR3. A D gene is named only where the DNA matches it firmly. Clone size, where shown, is once, few, many, or a class for clones that have expanded.

V	size	J	D	CDR3	DNA
TRBV29-1	few	TRBJ1-2	.	CSVGTPGGYTF	TGCAGCGTTGGGACCCCAGGGGGCTACACCTTC
TRBV6-6	few	TRBJ2-3	.	CASTQALLTQYF	TGTGCCAGCACCCAGGCGCTACTGACGCAGTATTTT
TRBV29-1	.	TRBJ1-2	.	CSAEGRHGYTF	TGCAGCGCTGAGGGCAGACATGGCTACACCTTC
TRBV5-4	.	TRBJ2-5	TRBD1	CASSLDREAWETQYF	TGTGCCAGCAGTTTGGACAGGGAGGCCTGGGAGACCCAGTACTTC
TRBV13	.	TRBJ2-7	.	CASSFTSTGAVYEQYF	TGTGCCAGCAGTTTTACGTCGACAGGCGCAGTCTACGAGCAGTACTTC
TRBV7-2	.	TRBJ2-5	.	CASSIDRLRLGTQYF	TGTGCCAGCAGCATCGACAGGTTAAGATTGGGGACCCAGTACTTC
TRBV4-3	.	TRBJ2-1	.	CASSQEPGTHYNEQFF	TGCGCCAGCAGCCAAGAGCCCGGGACTCACTACAATGAGCAGTTCTTC
TRBV28	.	TRBJ1-5	.	CASSSKGVYGNRPQHF	TGTGCCAGCAGTTCAAAGGGGGTGTATGGCAATCGGCCCCAGCATTTT
TRBV9	.	TRBJ2-3	.	CASSGRGSGTDTQYF	TGTGCCAGCAGCGGCCGTGGGTCGGGAACAGATACGCAGTATTTT
TRBV20-1	.	TRBJ2-5	TRBD2	CSARTLAGGPETQYF	TGCAGTGCTAGGACCCTAGCGGGGGGGCCAGAGACCCAGTACTTC
TRBV7-9	once	TRBJ2-5	TRBD1	CASSPSTTGGGETQYF	TGTGCCAGCAGCCCCTCGACCACAGGGGGCGGGGAGACCCAGTACTTC
TRBV2	.	TRBJ2-7	TRBD2	CASSQTSGFSYEQYF	TGTGCCAGCAGCCAGACTAGCGGGTTCTCCTACGAGCAGTACTTC
TRBV7-8	.	TRBJ2-5	TRBD1	CASSQDRVRQETQYF	TGTGCCAGCAGCCAAGACAGGGTTAGGCAAGAGACCCAGTACTTC
TRBV25-1	.	TRBJ1-2	.	CASRGIWQGGYTF	TGTGCCAGCAGAGGGATATGGCAGGGGGGCTACACCTTC
TRBV7-9	.	TRBJ2-4	.	CASSLWRRRGEQYF	TGTGCCAGCAGCTTATGGCGCAGACGAGGTGAGCAGTACTTC
TRBV6-2/TRBV6-3	few	TRBJ2-1	TRBD1	CASSYGRQGSYNEQFF	TGTGCCAGCAGTTACGGGAGACAGGGCTCCTACAATGAGCAGTTCTTC
TRBV24-1	.	TRBJ2-1	.	CATSDTGIGSYNEQFF	TGTGCCACCAGTGACACAGGGATCGGGTCCTACAATGAGCAGTTCTTC
TRBV7-8	.	TRBJ2-5	.	CASATISLEETQYF	TGTGCCAGCGCTACCATTTCCTTGGAAGAGACCCAGTACTTC
TRBV9	.	TRBJ2-3	.	CASSGTGTNPTDTQYF	TGTGCCAGCAGCGGTACAGGGACTAACCCCACAGATACGCAGTATTTT
TRBV6-6	once	TRBJ1-5	TRBD1	CASRYRGLSNQPQHF	TGTGCCAGCAGGTACAGGGGGCTCAGCAATCAGCCCCAGCATTTT
TRBV7-8	many	TRBJ1-2	.	CASSLEGPGYTF	TGTGCCAGCAGCTTAGAGGGGCCGGGCTACACCTTC
TRBV13	few	TRBJ2-7	.	CASSLRPPQGGYEQYF	TGTGCCAGCAGCCTACGCCCCCCTCAGGGGGGCTACGAGCAGTACTTC
TRBV29-1	few	TRBJ2-7	TRBD2	CSGGGSYEQYF	TGCAGCGGGGGGGGTTCCTACGAGCAGTACTTC
TRBV11-2	few	TRBJ2-3	.	CASSLEGTLRTETDTQYF	TGTGCCAGCAGCTTAGAAGGTACGCTCCGGACGGAAACAGATACGCAGTATTTT
TRBV5-1	few	TRBJ2-2	.	CASSLLPGELFF	TGCGCCAGCAGCTTATTGCCCGGGGAGCTGTTTTTT
TRBV6-2/TRBV6-3	few	TRBJ2-1	TRBD1	CASSYRTGAKGYNEQFF	TGTGCCAGCAGTTACCGAACAGGGGCCAAGGGTTACAATGAGCAGTTCTTC
TRBV29-1	.	TRBJ1-1	.	CSVGKAGGEAEAFF	TGCAGCGTCGGGAAAGCCGGAGGGGAGGCTGAAGCTTTCTTT
TRBV29-1	.	TRBJ1-2	.	CSVSGEGYTF	TGCAGCGTTTCCGGGGAAGGCTACACCTTC
TRBV7-2	.	TRBJ1-2	.	CATRGAFGYTF	TGTGCCACTCGGGGGGCATTTGGCTACACCTTC
TRBV28	.	TRBJ1-1	.	CASSFLGGNPNTEAFF	TGTGCCAGCAGTTTTCTGGGGGGGAACCCTAACACTGAAGCTTTCTTT
TRBV29-1	few	TRBJ2-5	.	CSVGARGGVETQYF	TGCAGCGTTGGGGCCAGGGGAGGAGTTGAGACCCAGTACTTC
TRBV20-1	.	TRBJ1-6	TRBD1	CSARSTGTHSPLHF	TGCAGTGCTAGATCGACAGGGACCCATTCACCCCTCCACTTT
TRBV9	.	TRBJ2-3	TRBD1	CASSVEGQGAHDTQYF	TGTGCCAGCAGCGTAGAGGGACAGGGGGCGCATGATACGCAGTATTTT
TRBV9	.	TRBJ1-2	TRBD1	CASSDRDSFNYGYTF	TGTGCCAGCAGCGACCGGGACAGCTTTAACTATGGCTACACCTTC
TRBV6-1	.	TRBJ1-1	.	CASSEWGAWDAEAFF	TGTGCCAGCAGTGAATGGGGGGCTTGGGACGCTGAAGCTTTCTTT
TRBV5-1	.	TRBJ1-1	.	CASSTRTASTEAFF	TGCGCCAGCAGCACCAGGACAGCAAGCACTGAAGCTTTCTTT
TRBV2	many	TRBJ2-1	TRBD1	CASSDWDRGYNEQFF	TGTGCCAGCAGTGACTGGGACAGGGGTTACAATGAGCAGTTCTTC
TRBV5-1	few	TRBJ1-4	.	CASSLSGSNEKLFF	TGCGCCAGCAGCTTATCAGGGTCTAATGAAAAACTGTTTTTT
TRBV12-5	.	TRBJ2-7	TRBD1	CASGSQGAGNEQYF	TGTGCTAGTGGCTCACAGGGGGCGGGAAACGAGCAGTACTTC
TRBV12-3/TRBV12-4	few	TRBJ1-2	TRBD1	CASSLAGGARGYTF	TGTGCCAGCAGTTTAGCAGGGGGCGCGAGAGGCTACACCTTC
TRBV9	.	TRBJ2-5	.	CASSVAITATQETQYF	TGTGCCAGCAGCGTAGCGATAACAGCCACCCAAGAGACCCAGTACTTC
TRBV7-9	.	TRBJ2-6	TRBD1	CASSLGGGAVIGANVLTF	TGTGCCAGCAGCTTAGGAGGGGGCGCAGTAATTGGGGCCAACGTCCTGACTTTC